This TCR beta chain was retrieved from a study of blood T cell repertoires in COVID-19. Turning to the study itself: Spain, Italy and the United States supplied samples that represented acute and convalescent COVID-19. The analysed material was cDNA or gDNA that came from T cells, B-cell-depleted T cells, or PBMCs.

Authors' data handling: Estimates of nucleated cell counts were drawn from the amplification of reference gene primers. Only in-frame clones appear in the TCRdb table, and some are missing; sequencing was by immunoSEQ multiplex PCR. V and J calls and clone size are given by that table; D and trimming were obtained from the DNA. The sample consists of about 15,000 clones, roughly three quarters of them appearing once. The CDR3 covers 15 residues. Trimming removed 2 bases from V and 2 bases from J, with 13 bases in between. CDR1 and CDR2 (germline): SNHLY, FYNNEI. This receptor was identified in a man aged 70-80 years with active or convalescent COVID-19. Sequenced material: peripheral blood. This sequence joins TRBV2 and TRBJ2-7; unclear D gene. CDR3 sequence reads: CASSELPSLAYEQYF. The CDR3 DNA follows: TGTGCCAGCAGTGAACTGCCTAGTCTAGCCTACGAGCAGTACTTC.